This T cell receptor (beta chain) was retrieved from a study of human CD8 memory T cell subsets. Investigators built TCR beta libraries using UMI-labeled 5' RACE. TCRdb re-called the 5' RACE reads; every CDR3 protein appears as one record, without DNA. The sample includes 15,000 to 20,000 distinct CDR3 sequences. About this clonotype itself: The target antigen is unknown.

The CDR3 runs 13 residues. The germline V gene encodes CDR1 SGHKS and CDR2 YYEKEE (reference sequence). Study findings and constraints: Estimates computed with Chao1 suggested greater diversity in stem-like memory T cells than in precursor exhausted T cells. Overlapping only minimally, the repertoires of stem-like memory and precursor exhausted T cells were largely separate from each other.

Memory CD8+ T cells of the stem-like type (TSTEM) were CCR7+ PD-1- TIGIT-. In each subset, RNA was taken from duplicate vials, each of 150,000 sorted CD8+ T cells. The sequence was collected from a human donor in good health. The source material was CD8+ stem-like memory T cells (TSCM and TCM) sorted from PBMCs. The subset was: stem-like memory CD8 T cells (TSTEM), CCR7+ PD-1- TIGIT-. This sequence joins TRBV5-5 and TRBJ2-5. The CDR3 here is CASSLRVQATQYF. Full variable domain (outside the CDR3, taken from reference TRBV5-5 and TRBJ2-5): DAGVTQSPTHLIKTRGQQVTLRCSPISGHKSVSWYQQVLGQGPQFIFQYYEKEERGRGNFPDRFSARQFPNYSSELNVNALLLGDSALYLCASSLRVQATQYFGPGTRLLVL.